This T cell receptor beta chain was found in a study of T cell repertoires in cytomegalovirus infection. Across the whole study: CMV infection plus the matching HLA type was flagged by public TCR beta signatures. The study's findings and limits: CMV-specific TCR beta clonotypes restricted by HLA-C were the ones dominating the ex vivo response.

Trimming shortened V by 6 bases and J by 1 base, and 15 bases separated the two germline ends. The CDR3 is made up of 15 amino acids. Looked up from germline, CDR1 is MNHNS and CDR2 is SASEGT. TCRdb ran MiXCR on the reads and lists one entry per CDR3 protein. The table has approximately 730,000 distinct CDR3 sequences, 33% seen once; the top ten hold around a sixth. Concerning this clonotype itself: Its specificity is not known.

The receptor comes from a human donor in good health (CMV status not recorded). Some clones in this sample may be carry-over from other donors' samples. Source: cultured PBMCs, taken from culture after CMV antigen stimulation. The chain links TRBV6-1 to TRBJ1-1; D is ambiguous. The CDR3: CASSWTAVGNTEAFF. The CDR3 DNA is TGTGCCAGCAGCTGGACGGCCGTTGGGAACACTGAAGCTTTCTTT.